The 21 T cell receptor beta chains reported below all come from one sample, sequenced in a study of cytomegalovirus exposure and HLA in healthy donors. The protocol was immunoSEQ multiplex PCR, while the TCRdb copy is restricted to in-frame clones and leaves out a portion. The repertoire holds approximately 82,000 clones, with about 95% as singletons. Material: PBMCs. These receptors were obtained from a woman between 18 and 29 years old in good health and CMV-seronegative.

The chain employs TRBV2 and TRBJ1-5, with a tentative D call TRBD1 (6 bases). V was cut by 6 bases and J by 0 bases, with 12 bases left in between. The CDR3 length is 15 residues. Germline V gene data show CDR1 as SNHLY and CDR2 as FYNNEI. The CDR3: CASRNTGSSNQPQHF. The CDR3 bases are TGTGCCAGCAGGAATACAGGGAGTAGCAATCAGCCCCAGCATTTT.

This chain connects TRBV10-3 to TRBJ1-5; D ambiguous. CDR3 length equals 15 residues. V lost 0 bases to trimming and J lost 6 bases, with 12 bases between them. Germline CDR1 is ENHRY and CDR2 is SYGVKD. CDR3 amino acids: CAISESLGGGQPQHF. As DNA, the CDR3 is TGTGCCATCAGTGAGTCGCTGGGTGGAGGTCAGCCCCAGCATTTT.

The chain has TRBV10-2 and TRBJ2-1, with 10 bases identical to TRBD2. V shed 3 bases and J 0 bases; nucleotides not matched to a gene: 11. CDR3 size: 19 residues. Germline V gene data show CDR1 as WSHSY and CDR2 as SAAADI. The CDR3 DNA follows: TGCGCCAGCAGTGATCGGTTAGCGGGGGGCCGGAGCTCCTACAATGAGCAGTTCTTC. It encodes CASSDRLAGGRSSYNEQFF.

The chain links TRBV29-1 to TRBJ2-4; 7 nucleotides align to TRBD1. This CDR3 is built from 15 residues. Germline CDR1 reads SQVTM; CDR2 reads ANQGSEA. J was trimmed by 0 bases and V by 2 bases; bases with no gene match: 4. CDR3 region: CSVETRGPAKNIQYF. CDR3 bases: TGCAGCGTTGAAACGAGGGGGCCAGCCAAAAACATTCAGTACTTC.

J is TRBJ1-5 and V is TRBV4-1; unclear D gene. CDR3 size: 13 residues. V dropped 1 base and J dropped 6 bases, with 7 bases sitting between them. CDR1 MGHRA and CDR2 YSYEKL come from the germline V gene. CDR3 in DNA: TGCGCCAGCAGCCAAGTCTCCAGTCAGCCCCAGCATTTT. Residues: CASSQVSSQPQHF.

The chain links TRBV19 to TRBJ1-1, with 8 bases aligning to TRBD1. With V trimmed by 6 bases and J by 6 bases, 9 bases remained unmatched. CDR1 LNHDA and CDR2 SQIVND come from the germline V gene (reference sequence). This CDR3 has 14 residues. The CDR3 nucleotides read TGTGCCAGTAGAGACGGACAGGGTATCCCTGAAGCTTTCTTT. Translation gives CASRDGQGIPEAFF. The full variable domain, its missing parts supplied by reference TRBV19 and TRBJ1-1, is DGGITQSPKYLFRKEGQNVTLSCEQNLNHDAMYWYRQDPGQGLRLIYYSQIVNDFQKGDIAEGYSVSREKKESFPLTVTSAQKNPTAFYLCASRDGQGIPEAFFGQGTRLTVV.

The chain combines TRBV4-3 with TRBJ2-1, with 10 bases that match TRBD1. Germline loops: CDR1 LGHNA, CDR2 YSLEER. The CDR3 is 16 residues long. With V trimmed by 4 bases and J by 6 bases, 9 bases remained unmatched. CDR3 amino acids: CASSPQGGQGTNEQFF. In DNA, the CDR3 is TGCGCCAGCAGCCCCCAGGGGGGACAGGGGACCAATGAGCAGTTCTTC.

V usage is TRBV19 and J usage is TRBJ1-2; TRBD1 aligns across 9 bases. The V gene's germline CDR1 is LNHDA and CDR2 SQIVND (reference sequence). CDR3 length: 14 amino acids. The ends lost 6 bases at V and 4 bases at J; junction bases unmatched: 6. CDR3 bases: TGTGCCAGTAGGGAACAGGGGGCCTCCTATGGCTACACCTTC. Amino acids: CASREQGASYGYTF.

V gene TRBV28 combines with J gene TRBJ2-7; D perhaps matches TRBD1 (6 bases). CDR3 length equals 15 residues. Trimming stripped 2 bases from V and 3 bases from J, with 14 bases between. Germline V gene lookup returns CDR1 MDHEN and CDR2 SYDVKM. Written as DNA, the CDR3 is TGTGCCAGCAGTTTAACGGGACACCCCCTCTACGAGCAGTACTTC. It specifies CASSLTGHPLYEQYF.

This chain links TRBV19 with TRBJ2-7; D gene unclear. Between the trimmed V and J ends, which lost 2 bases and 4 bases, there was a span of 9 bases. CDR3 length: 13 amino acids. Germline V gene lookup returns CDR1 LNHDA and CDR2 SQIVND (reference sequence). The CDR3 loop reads CASSISPHYEQYF. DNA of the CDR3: TGTGCCAGTAGTATAAGCCCTCATTACGAGCAGTACTTC. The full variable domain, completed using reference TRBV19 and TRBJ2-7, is DGGITQSPKYLFRKEGQNVTLSCEQNLNHDAMYWYRQDPGQGLRLIYYSQIVNDFQKGDIAEGYSVSREKKESFPLTVTSAQKNPTAFYLCASSISPHYEQYFGPGTRLTVT.

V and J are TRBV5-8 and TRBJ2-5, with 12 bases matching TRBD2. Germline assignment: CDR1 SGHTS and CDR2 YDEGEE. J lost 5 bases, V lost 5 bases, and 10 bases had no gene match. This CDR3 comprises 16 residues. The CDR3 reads CASRYLRLAGVETQYF. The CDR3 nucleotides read TGTGCCAGCAGGTACCTGAGACTAGCGGGAGTGGAGACCCAGTACTTC.

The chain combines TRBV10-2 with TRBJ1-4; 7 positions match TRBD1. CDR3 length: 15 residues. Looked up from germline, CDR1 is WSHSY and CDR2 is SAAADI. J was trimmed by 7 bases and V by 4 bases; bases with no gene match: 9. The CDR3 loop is CASSGGTVRGEKLFF. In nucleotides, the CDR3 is TGCGCCAGCAGTGGTGGGACAGTGAGGGGTGAAAAACTGTTTTTT.

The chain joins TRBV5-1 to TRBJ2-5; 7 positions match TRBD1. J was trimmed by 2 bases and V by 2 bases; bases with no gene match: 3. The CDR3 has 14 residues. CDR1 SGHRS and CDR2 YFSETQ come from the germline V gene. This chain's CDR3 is CASSLQGQQETQYF. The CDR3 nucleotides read TGCGCCAGCAGCTTACAGGGGCAGCAAGAGACCCAGTACTTC.

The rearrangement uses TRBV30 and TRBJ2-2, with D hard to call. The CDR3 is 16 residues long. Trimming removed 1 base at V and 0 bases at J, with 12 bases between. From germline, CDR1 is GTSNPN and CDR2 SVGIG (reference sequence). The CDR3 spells CAWSGSLLSNTGELFF. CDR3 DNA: TGTGCCTGGAGTGGGTCCCTTCTATCGAACACCGGGGAGCTGTTTTTT.

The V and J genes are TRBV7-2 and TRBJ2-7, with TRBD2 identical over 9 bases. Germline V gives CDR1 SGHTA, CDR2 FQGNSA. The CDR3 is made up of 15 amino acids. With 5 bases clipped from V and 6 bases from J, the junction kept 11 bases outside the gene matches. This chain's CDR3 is CASSVPSGGRVEQYF. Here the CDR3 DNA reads TGTGCCAGCAGCGTCCCTTCGGGCGGGAGGGTCGAGCAGTACTTC.

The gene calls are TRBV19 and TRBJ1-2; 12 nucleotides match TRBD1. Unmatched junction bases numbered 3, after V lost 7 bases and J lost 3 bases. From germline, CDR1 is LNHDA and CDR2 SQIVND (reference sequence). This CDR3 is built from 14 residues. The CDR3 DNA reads TGTGCCAGTAAAGGGACAGGGGGCGACTATGGCTACACCTTC. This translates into CASKGTGGDYGYTF.

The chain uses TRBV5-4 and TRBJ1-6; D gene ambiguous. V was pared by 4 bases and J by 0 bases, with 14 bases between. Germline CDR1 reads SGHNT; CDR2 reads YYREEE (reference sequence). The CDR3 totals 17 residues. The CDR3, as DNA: TGTGCCAGCAGCAGAAATATACAGAGCTCCTATAATTCACCCCTCCACTTT. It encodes CASSRNIQSSYNSPLHF. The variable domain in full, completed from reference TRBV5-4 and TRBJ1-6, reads ETGVTQSPTHLIKTRGQQVTLRCSSQSGHNTVSWYQQALGQGPQFIFQYYREEENGRGNFPPRFSGLQFPNYSSELNVNALELDDSALYLCASSRNIQSSYNSPLHFGNGTRLTVT.

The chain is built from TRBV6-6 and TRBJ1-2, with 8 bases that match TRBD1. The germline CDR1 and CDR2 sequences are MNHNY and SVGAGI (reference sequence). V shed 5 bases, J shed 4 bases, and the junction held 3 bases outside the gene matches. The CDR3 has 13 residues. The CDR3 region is CASSAGQGYGYTF. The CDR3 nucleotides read TGTGCCAGCAGTGCAGGACAGGGCTATGGCTACACCTTC.

CDR3 DNA: TGTGCCAGCAGTTCACCTGAGACGGATCCTACCAGGGTGCAGTACTTC. Protein sequence: CASSSPETDPTRVQYF. This chain connects TRBV28 to TRBJ2-7, with D possibly matching TRBD1 (5 bases). V was clipped by 4 bases and J by 9 bases, with 25 bases between them. The length of the CDR3 is 16 residues. In germline, CDR1 is MDHEN, CDR2 SYDVKM.

CDR3 sequence reads: CASSTGMSGANVLTF. CDR3 in DNA: TGTGCCAGTAGTACAGGGATGTCTGGGGCCAACGTCCTGACTTTC. The V and J genes are TRBV19 and TRBJ2-6, with TRBD1 as a possible D gene (5 bases). In germline, CDR1 is LNHDA, CDR2 SQIVND (reference sequence). This CDR3 has 15 residues. The V gene lost 4 bases and the J gene lost 1 base, with 8 bases spanning the gap. Full variable domain (outside the CDR3, taken from reference TRBV19 and TRBJ2-6): DGGITQSPKYLFRKEGQNVTLSCEQNLNHDAMYWYRQDPGQGLRLIYYSQIVNDFQKGDIAEGYSVSREKKESFPLTVTSAQKNPTAFYLCASSTGMSGANVLTFGAGSRLTVL.

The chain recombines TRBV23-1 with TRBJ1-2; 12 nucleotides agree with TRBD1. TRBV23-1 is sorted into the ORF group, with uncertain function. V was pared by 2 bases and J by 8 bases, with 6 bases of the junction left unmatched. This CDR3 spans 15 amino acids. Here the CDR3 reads CASSQLGDRGRGYTF. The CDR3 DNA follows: TGCGCCAGCAGTCAACTCGGGGACAGGGGGCGGGGCTACACCTTC.